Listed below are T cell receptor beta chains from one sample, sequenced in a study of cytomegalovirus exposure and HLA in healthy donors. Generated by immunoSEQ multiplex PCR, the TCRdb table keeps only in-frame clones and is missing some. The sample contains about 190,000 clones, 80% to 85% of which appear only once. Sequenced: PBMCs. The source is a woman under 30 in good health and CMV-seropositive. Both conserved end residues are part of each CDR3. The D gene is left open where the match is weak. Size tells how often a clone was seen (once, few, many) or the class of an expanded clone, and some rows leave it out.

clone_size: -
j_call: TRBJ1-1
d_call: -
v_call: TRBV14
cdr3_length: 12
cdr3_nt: TGTGCCAGCAGCCAAACAGGGTCTGAAGCTTTCTTT
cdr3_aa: CASSQTGSEAFF

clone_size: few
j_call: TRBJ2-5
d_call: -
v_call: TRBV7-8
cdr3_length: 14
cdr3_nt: TGTGCCAGCAGCACCCCGCGGGGCCAAGAGACCCAGTACTTC
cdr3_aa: CASSTPRGQETQYF

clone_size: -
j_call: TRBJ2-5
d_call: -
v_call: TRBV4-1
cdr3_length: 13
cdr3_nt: TGCGCCAGCAGCCAAATCCCCGGGGGGACCCAGTACTTC
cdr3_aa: CASSQIPGGTQYF

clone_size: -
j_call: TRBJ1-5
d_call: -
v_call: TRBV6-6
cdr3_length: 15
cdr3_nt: TGTGCCAGCAGTTACGGGGGGGTTGGTTTGCAGCCCCAGCATTTT
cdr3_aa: CASSYGGVGLQPQHF

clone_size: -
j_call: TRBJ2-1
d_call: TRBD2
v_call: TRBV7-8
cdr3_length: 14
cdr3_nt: TGTGCCAGCAGCTTAATGGCTAGCGGACATGAGCAGTTCTTC
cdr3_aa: CASSLMASGHEQFF

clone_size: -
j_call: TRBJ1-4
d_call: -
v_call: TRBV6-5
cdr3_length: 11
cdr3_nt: TGTGCCAGCAGGATAGATGAAAAACTGTTTTTT
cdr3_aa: CASRIDEKLFF

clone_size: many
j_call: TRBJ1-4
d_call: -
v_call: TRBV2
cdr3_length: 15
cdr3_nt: TGTGCCAGCAGCCCCAGGGTCCGCCCTAATGAAAAACTGTTTTTT
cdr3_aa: CASSPRVRPNEKLFF

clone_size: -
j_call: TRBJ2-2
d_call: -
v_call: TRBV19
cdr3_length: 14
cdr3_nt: TGTGCCAGTACCCTAGGAGGGGGCAGCGGGGAGCTGTTTTTT
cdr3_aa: CASTLGGGSGELFF

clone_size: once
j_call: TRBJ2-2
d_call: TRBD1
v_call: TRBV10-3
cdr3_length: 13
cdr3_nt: TGTGCCATCAGTGACAGGGGGCCCGGGGAGCTGTTTTTT
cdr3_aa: CAISDRGPGELFF

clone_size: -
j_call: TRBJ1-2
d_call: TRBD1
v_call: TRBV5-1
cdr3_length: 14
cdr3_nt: TGCGCCAGCAGTCCGGACAGGGTGAGCTATGGCTACACCTTC
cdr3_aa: CASSPDRVSYGYTF

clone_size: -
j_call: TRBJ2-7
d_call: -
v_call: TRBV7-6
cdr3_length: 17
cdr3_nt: TGTGCCAGCAGCCTTTCGACAGCCCAGACGTCGGTTTACGAGCAGTACTTC
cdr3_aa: CASSLSTAQTSVYEQYF

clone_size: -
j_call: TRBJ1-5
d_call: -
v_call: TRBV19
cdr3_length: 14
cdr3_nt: TGTGCCAGTAGTATAGAAGCCGGGTATCAGCCCCAGCATTTT
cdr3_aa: CASSIEAGYQPQHF

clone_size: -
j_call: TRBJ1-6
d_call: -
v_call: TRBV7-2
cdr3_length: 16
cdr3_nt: TGTGCCAGCAGCGTTCAAGACAGGTCTTATAATTCACCCCTCCACTTT
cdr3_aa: CASSVQDRSYNSPLHF

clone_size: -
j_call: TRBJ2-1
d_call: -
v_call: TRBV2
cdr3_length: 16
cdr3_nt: TGTGCCAGCAGTCTGGGCGCGCAACACCCTTACAATGAGCAGTTCTTC
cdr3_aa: CASSLGAQHPYNEQFF

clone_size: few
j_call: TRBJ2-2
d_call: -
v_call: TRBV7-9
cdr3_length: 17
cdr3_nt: TGTGCCAGCAGCTTCACCGCGACCACAGCGAACACCGGGGAGCTGTTTTTT
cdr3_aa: CASSFTATTANTGELFF

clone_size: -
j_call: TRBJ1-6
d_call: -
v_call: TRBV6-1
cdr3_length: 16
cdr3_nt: TGTGCCAGCAGTGAACTGGGAGGACAAGTTAATTCACCCCTCCACTTT
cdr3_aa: CASSELGGQVNSPLHF

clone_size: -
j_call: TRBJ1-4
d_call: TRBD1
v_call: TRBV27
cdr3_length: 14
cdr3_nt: TGTGCCACAAGCCCGGGACAGGGGAATGAAAAACTGTTTTTT
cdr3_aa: CATSPGQGNEKLFF

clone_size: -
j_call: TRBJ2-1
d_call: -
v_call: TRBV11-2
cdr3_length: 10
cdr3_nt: TGTGCCAGCGCAGGCACCGAGCAGTTCTTC
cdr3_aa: CASAGTEQFF

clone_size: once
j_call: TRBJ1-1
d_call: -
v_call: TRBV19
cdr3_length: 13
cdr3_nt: TGTGCCAGTAGTTCGACAAGGAACACTGAAGCTTTCTTT
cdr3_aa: CASSSTRNTEAFF

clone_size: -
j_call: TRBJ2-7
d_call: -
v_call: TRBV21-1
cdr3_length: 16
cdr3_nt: TGTGCCAGCAGCAACGGAGACAGGGGAAGTTCGCACGAGCAGTACTTC
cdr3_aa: CASSNGDRGSSHEQYF

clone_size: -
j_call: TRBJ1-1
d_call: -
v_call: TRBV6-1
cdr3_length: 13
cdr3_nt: TGTGCCAGCAGATCGGCCAGGGCCACTGAAGCTTTCTTT
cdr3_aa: CASRSARATEAFF

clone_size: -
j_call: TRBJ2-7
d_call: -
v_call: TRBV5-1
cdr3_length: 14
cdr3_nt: TGCGCCAGCAGCTACCGTGGCCCCTCCTACGAGCAGTACTTC
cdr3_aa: CASSYRGPSYEQYF

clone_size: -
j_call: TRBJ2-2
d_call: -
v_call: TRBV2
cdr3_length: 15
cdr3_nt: TGTGCCAGCGACTCCACGTCAGGGGCCACCGGGGAGCTGTTTTTT
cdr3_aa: CASDSTSGATGELFF

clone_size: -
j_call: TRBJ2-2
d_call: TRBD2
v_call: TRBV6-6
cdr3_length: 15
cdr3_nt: TGTGCCAGCAGGCCACTAGCGGGGGGGACCGGGGAGCTGTTTTTT
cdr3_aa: CASRPLAGGTGELFF

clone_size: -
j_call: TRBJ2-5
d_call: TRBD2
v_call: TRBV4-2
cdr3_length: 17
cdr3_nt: TGTGCCAGCAGCCAAGGGGAGTCTAGCGGTTACCAAGAGACCCAGTACTTC
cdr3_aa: CASSQGESSGYQETQYF

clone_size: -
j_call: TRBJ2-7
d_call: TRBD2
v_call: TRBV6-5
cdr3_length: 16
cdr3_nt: TGTGCCAGCAGTTCCCTGACTAGCGGGGGGGGTTACGAGCAGTACTTC
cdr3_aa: CASSSLTSGGGYEQYF

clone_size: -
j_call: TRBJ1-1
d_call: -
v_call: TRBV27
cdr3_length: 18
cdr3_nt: TGTGCCAGCGGTAGAGATTACGGAGGGGCGGATTTGGGAACTGAAGCTTTCTTT
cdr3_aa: CASGRDYGGADLGTEAFF

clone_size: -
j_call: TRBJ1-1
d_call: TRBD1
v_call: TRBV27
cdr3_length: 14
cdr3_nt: TGTGCCAGCAGTTCGGGGACAGGGAACACTGAAGCTTTCTTT
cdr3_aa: CASSSGTGNTEAFF

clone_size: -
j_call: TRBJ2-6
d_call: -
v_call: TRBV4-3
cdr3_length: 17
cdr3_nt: TGCGCCAGCAGCCAAGAGCGTTTCCCCTCTGGGGCCAACGTCCTGACTTTC
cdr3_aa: CASSQERFPSGANVLTF

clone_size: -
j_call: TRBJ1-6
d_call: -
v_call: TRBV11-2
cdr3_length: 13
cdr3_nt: TGTGCCAGCAGCTTGCGTACTAATTCACCCCTCCACTTT
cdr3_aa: CASSLRTNSPLHF

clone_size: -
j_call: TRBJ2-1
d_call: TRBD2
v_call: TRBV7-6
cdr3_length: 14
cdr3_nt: TGTGCCAGCAGCGACGGGACTAGCTACCTTGAGCAGTTCTTC
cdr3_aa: CASSDGTSYLEQFF

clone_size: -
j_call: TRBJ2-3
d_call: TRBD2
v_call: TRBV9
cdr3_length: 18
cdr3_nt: TGTGCCAGCAGCGTCGGAGGGGGGAGCGGGGGATCCACAGATACGCAGTATTTT
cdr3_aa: CASSVGGGSGGSTDTQYF

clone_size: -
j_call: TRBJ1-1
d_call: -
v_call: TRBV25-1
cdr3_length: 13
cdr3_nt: TGTGCCAGCAGTCAGGGAGGGGGCACTGAAGCTTTCTTT
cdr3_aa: CASSQGGGTEAFF

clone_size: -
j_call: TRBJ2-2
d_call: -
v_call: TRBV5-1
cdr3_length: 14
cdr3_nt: TGCGCCAGCAGCTTGGGGGCAGTTGCCGGGGAGCTGTTTTTT
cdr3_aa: CASSLGAVAGELFF

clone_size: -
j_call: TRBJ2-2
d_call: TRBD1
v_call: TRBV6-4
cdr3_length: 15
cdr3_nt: TGTGCCAGCAGTGACAGGGGGCAGAACACCGGGGAGCTGTTTTTT
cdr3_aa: CASSDRGQNTGELFF

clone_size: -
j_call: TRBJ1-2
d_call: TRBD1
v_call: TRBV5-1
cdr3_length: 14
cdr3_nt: TGCGCCAGCAGCCCATCCAGGGGGCCGGGTGGCTACACCTTC
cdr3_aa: CASSPSRGPGGYTF

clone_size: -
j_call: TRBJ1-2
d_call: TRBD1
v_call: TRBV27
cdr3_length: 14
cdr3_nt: TGTGCCAGCAAGGAGGACAGGGGAAGTTATGGCTACACCTTC
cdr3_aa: CASKEDRGSYGYTF

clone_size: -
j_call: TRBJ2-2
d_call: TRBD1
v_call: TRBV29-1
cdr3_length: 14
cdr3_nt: TGCAGCGTATCACCCGCAGGGGGCACCGGGGAGCTGTTTTTT
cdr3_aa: CSVSPAGGTGELFF

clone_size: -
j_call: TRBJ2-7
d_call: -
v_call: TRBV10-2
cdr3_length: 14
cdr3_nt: TGCGCCAGCAGTGCCAGGGTCAGCTCCTACGAGCAGTACTTC
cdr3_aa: CASSARVSSYEQYF

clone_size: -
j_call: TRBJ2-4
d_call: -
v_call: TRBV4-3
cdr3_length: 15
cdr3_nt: TGCGCCAGCAGCCCCTCAAGGGTAGGGGAGGACATTCAGTACTTC
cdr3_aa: CASSPSRVGEDIQYF